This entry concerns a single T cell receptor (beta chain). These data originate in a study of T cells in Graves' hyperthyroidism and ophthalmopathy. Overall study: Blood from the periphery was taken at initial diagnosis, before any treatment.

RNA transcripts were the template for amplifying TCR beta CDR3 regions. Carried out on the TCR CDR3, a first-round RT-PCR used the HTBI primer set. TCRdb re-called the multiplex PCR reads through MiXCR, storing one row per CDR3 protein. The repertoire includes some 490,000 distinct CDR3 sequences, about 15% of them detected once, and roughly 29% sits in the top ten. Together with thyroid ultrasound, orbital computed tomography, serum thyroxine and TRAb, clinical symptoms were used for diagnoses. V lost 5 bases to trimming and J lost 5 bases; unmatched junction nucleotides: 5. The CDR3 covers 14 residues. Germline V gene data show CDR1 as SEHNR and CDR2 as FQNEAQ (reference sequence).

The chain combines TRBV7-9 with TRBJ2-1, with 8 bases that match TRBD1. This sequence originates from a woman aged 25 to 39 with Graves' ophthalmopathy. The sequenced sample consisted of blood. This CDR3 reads CASSPGQGHNEQFF. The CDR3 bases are TGTGCCAGCAGCCCCGGACAGGGACACAATGAGCAGTTCTTC.